Following are 26 T cell receptor beta chains from one sample sequenced in a study of blood T cells in healthy people across ages. A second about 6 to 11 cycle PCR used barcoded and J-beta primers. TCRdb re-called the 5' RACE reads with MiXCR, one entry per CDR3 protein. The sample shows some 1.1 million distinct CDR3 sequences, 35% to 40% of them seen only once. The material sequenced was blood. The receptors were sampled from a man aged 18 to 35 in good health.

The chain employs TRBV20-1 and TRBJ1-6, with 9 bases aligning to TRBD1. Germline CDR1 is DFQATT and CDR2 is SNEGSKA (reference sequence). CDR3 size: 14 residues. V lost 4 bases, J lost 6 bases, and 4 bases stayed unmatched. The CDR3 loop reads CSATDRGRNSPLHF. The CDR3 coding sequence is TGCAGTGCTACGGACAGGGGTCGTAATTCACCCCTCCACTTT.

The chain carries TRBV27 and TRBJ2-3, with 8 bases aligning to TRBD1. The CDR3 is 12 residues long. Trimming took 10 bases from V and 6 from J; bases not matched to a gene: 6. Per the germline V gene, CDR1 is MNHEY and CDR2 is SMNVEV (reference sequence). CDR3 protein: CATRGRMDTQYF. The DNA of the CDR3 is TGTGCCACCAGGGGGCGGATGGATACGCAGTATTTT.

The V and J genes are TRBV2 and TRBJ2-7; maybe TRBD2 (7 bases). The V gene lost 6 bases and the J gene lost 2 bases, with 17 bases spanning the gap. The germline CDR1 and CDR2 sequences are SNHLY and FYNNEI. The CDR3 runs to 15 residues. Written as DNA, the CDR3 is TGTGCCAGCAGAGAGGGGGGACTACTTCCCTACGAGCAGTACTTC. Translated, it gives CASREGGLLPYEQYF.

This clonotype was seen a handful of times. The rearrangement joins TRBV9 to TRBJ1-2; 9 nucleotides line up with TRBD1. Trimming took 1 base from V and 6 from J; bases not matched to a gene: 7. Germline-derived CDR1 and CDR2 are SGDLS and YYNGEE. This CDR3 contains 15 residues. The CDR3 DNA sequence: TGTGCCAGCAGCGTAAACCCCGGGACAGGGAATGGCTACACCTTC. It translates to CASSVNPGTGNGYTF. Filled out from reference TRBV9 and TRBJ1-2, the complete variable domain reads DSGVTQTPKHLITATGQRVTLRCSPRSGDLSVYWYQQSLDQGLQFLIQYYNGEERAKGNILERFSAQQFPDLHSELNLSSLELGDSALYFCASSVNPGTGNGYTFGSGTRLTVV.

The chain employs TRBV20-1 and TRBJ1-5, with TRBD1 matching 10 bases. This CDR3 is 16 amino acids long. J was trimmed by 6 bases and V by 5 bases; bases with no gene match: 13. Germline V lookup: CDR1 DFQATT, CDR2 SNEGSKA (reference sequence). The CDR3 DNA is TGCAGTGCTGCTGACAGGGGGCTAGTTAGGGGTCAGCCCCAGCATTTT. It specifies CSAADRGLVRGQPQHF.

In this sample, this clonotype turned up a few times. The rearrangement uses TRBV28 and TRBJ2-3, with a possible D match to TRBD2 (6 bases). Germline lookup yields CDR1 MDHEN and CDR2 SYDVKM. The CDR3 is 14 residues long. Trimming cost V 5 bases and J 0 bases, with 9 bases left between them. CDR3 loop: CASSGSGSTDTQYF. CDR3 in DNA: TGTGCCAGCAGTGGTAGCGGCAGCACAGATACGCAGTATTTT.

This clonotype was observed a handful of times. The chain employs TRBV4-3 and TRBJ2-5; no definite D call. The J call may be incorrect, as the DNA end agrees better with TRBJ2-7. This CDR3 region has 15 residues. CDR1 is LGHNA and CDR2 is YSLEER in the germline V gene. The CDR3 protein is CASSSRRQVPAEQYF. Written as DNA, the CDR3 is TGCGCCAGCAGCTCCCGAAGGCAGGTTCCAGCCGAGCAGTACTTC.

This clonotype was recorded a few times. The chain recombines TRBV20-1 with TRBJ1-5, with D perhaps TRBD1 (6 bases). The CDR3 is made up of 14 amino acids. V was pared by 0 bases and J by 6 bases, with 12 bases between. Germline lookup yields CDR1 DFQATT and CDR2 SNEGSKA (reference sequence). In nucleotides, the CDR3 is TGCAGTGCTAGAGAAAATACAGGGCTTCAGCCCCAGCATTTT. Translated: CSARENTGLQPQHF.

This chain connects TRBV15 to TRBJ1-1, with D possibly matching TRBD1 (5 bases). Trimming cost V 0 bases and J 1 base, with 9 bases left between them. The CDR3 is made up of 15 amino acids. Germline lookup yields CDR1 LNHNV and CDR2 YYDKDF (reference sequence). Written as DNA, the CDR3 is TGTGCCACCAGCAGAGATGGGGGGGAGAACACTGAAGCTTTCTTT. The encoded protein is CATSRDGGENTEAFF.

The CDR3 nucleotides are TGTGCCAGCAGAAAGGACAGGTCCAATGGCTACACCTTC. Residues: CASRKDRSNGYTF. The chain couples TRBV6-2 or TRBV6-3 to TRBJ1-2, with TRBD1 matching 7 bases. Per the germline V gene, CDR1 is MNHEY and CDR2 is SVGEGT. The CDR3 sequence is 13 residues long. The trim removed 6 bases at V and 6 bases at J, leaving 7 bases unmatched.

The chain links TRBV20-1 to TRBJ2-2; D uncertain. The CDR3 is 17 amino acids. Germline V CDR1 and CDR2: DFQATT, SNEGSKA (reference sequence). V lost 6 bases and J 4 bases, leaving 24 bases between the germline ends. The CDR3 sequence is CSASGPGDLHTTGELFF. CDR3 nucleotides: TGCAGTGCCAGTGGGCCAGGTGACCTACACACCACCGGGGAGCTGTTTTTT.

The CDR3 DNA sequence: TGCAGTGCTAGAATCGAGACCCAGTACTTC. This gives the protein CSARIETQYF. The chain employs TRBV20-1 and TRBJ2-5; D uncertain. Trimming pared 2 bases from V and 5 bases from J, leaving 3 bases between. Germline V gives CDR1 DFQATT, CDR2 SNEGSKA (reference sequence). The CDR3 totals 10 residues.

This clonotype was counted between two and nine times. The chain combines TRBV27 with TRBJ1-6; D not certain. This CDR3 is 18 amino acids long. Looked up from germline, CDR1 is MNHEY and CDR2 is SMNVEV (reference sequence). V was clipped by 2 bases and J by 3 bases, with 17 bases between them. The CDR3 DNA is TGTGCCAGCAGTTTAGTTTATCAACCGCAGGACTATAATTCACCCCTCCACTTT. Its translation: CASSLVYQPQDYNSPLHF.

Points on this clonotype: Sequence at one end of the junction differs from germline and may be a read error. This chain links TRBV6-2 or TRBV6-3 with TRBJ2-1; D is undetermined. Germline CDR1 MNHEY, CDR2 SVGEGT. The CDR3 has 14 residues. CDR3 sequence reads: CASSDDPTYNEQCF. The CDR3 DNA follows: TGTGCCAGCAGTGACGACCCGACCTACAATGAGCAGTGCTTC.

The V and J genes are TRBV4-3 and TRBJ2-2; 7 bases fit TRBD2. Trimming removed 0 bases from V and 7 bases from J; junction bases left unmatched: 5. Germline V gene data show CDR1 as LGHNA and CDR2 as YSLEER. The CDR3 spans 15 residues. Here the CDR3 reads CASSQDSLADGELFF. The CDR3 DNA is TGCGCCAGCAGCCAAGATTCCCTAGCGGACGGGGAGCTGTTTTTT.

V is TRBV2 and J is TRBJ2-3; 9 positions match TRBD2. The CDR3 extends over 16 amino acids. Germline CDR1 is SNHLY and CDR2 is FYNNEI. The V and J ends lost 3 bases and 4 bases, in that order; junction bases with no gene match: 8. In DNA form, the CDR3 reads TGTGCCAGCAGTGACTGGGGTAGCGGGGGCGCAGATACGCAGTATTTT. Translation: CASSDWGSGGADTQYF.

This clonotype was seen a few times. V usage is TRBV5-1 and J usage is TRBJ2-1; D may be TRBD1 or TRBD2 (5 bases each). With 0 bases removed from V and 6 bases from J, the gap between germline ends came to 16 bases. The CDR3 runs 16 residues. Germline V gene lookup returns CDR1 SGHRS and CDR2 YFSETQ. CDR3 protein: CASSLVSGAQGNEQFF. DNA for the CDR3: TGCGCCAGCAGCTTGGTTTCCGGGGCGCAGGGCAATGAGCAGTTCTTC.

V usage is TRBV12-5 and J usage is TRBJ2-3; either TRBD1 or TRBD2 may fit D (5 bases each). This CDR3 is 14 amino acids long. V shed 5 bases and J shed 6 bases, with 15 bases lying between them. CDR1 is LGHNT and CDR2 is FRNRAP in the germline V gene. CDR3 loop: CASGPGGSWDTQYF. CDR3 DNA: TGTGCTAGTGGTCCTGGGGGATCCTGGGATACGCAGTATTTT.

V is TRBV6-5 and J is TRBJ1-2; maybe TRBD1 (6 bases). V shed 10 bases and J shed 5 bases, with 17 bases lying between them. CDR3 length: 13 amino acids. Germline V gene lookup returns CDR1 MNHEY and CDR2 SVGAGI. CDR3: CATLGGAGYGYTF. In DNA, the CDR3 is TGTGCCACCCTAGGGGGGGCGGGATATGGCTACACCTTC.

The V and J genes are TRBV7-9 and TRBJ2-5; D gene unclear. The tail of the sequence fits TRBJ2-7 better, so the J call may be wrong. The CDR3 loop spans 12 amino acids. Germline CDR1 reads SEHNR; CDR2 reads FQNEAQ (reference sequence). Here the CDR3 DNA reads TGTGCCAGCAGCTTAGTTGCAGCCGAGCAGTACTTC. Its translation: CASSLVAAEQYF.

V gene TRBV20-1 combines with J gene TRBJ2-1, with D perhaps matching TRBD1 (6 bases). CDR1 is DFQATT and CDR2 is SNEGSKA in the germline V gene (reference sequence). This CDR3 has 14 residues. V dropped 5 bases and J dropped 1 base, with 12 bases sitting between them. The DNA of the CDR3 is TGCAGTGCTCCGCGTGGACAGTCCTACAATGAGCAGTTCTTC. Encoded protein: CSAPRGQSYNEQFF.

The chain joins TRBV4-1 to TRBJ2-5; D ambiguous. This CDR3 is 14 amino acids long. Trimming cost V 0 bases and J 1 base, with 6 bases left between them. Looked up from germline, CDR1 is MGHRA and CDR2 is YSYEKL. The CDR3 here is CASSQDGSQETQYF. The CDR3 DNA reads as TGCGCCAGCAGCCAAGATGGCAGCCAAGAGACCCAGTACTTC.

The rearrangement joins TRBV2 to TRBJ2-7, with a tentative D call TRBD2 (5 bases). V lost 0 bases and J lost 4, with 19 bases in between. Germline values: CDR1 SNHLY, CDR2 FYNNEI. The CDR3 spans 17 residues. This CDR3 is CASSEALLDWEVYEQYF. CDR3 DNA: TGTGCCAGCAGTGAAGCGCTTCTGGACTGGGAAGTGTACGAGCAGTACTTC.

This sequence joins TRBV7-2 and TRBJ2-7, with D possibly being TRBD1 (6 bases). Germline V gene data show CDR1 as SGHTA and CDR2 as FQGNSA. The CDR3 runs to 14 residues. Between the trimmed V and J ends, which lost 0 bases and 5 bases, there was a span of 11 bases. The CDR3 DNA reads TGTGCCAGCAGCTTAGCTGGGGGCTATCACGAGCAGTACTTC. Translating gives CASSLAGGYHEQYF.

V and J are TRBV7-2 and TRBJ2-7; no definite D call. V lost 5 bases, J lost 0 bases, and 5 bases lay in between. Germline V CDR1 and CDR2: SGHTA, FQGNSA. This CDR3 is 12 amino acids long. The CDR3 region is CASSTPSYEQYF. The CDR3 DNA is TGTGCCAGCAGCACTCCCTCCTACGAGCAGTACTTC.

V usage is TRBV7-9 and J usage is TRBJ2-3; D possibly corresponds to TRBD1 (7 bases). The germline V gene encodes CDR1 SEHNR and CDR2 FQNEAQ (reference sequence). V was trimmed by 5 bases and J by 4 bases, leaving 19 bases between them. This CDR3 comprises 16 residues. The DNA for the CDR3 is TGTGCCAGCAGCCCAACAGGGGACTCCAAGGCAGATACGCAGTATTTT. Its translation is CASSPTGDSKADTQYF. The full variable domain, rest sourced from reference TRBV7-9 and TRBJ2-3, is DTGVSQNPRHKITKRGQNVTFRCDPISEHNRLYWYRQTLGQGPEFLTYFQNEAQLEKSRLLSDRFSAERPKGSFSTLEIQRTEQGDSAMYLCASSPTGDSKADTQYFGPGTRLTVL.